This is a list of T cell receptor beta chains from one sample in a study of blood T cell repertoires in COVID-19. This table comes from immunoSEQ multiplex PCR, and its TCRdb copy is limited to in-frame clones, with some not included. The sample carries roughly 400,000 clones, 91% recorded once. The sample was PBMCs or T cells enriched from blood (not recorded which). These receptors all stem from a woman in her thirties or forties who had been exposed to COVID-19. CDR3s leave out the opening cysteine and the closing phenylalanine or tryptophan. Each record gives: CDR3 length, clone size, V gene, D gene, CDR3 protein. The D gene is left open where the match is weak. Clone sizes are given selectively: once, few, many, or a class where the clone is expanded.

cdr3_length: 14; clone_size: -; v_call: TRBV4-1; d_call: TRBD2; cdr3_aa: ASSPTLAGGQNTQY
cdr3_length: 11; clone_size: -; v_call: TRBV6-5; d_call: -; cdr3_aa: ASKGVSYNEQF
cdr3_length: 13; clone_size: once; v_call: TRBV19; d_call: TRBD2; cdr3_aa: ASSIVLAGVETQY
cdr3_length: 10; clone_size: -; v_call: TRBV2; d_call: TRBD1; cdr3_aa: ASSSQTGTVD
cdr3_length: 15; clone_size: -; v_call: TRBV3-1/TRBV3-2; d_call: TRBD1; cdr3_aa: ASSQPRGRGRNYGYT
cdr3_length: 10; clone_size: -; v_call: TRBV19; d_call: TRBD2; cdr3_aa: ASRGGAYEQY
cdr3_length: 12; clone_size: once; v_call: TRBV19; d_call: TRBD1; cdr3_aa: ASSPGQGPYEQY
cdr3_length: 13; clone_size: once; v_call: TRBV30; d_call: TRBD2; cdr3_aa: AWSALAGGRGEQF
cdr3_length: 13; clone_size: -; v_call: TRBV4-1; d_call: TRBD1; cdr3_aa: ASSHSRTGNNEQF
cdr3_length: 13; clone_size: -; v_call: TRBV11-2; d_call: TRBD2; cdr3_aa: ASSPGLAETDTQY
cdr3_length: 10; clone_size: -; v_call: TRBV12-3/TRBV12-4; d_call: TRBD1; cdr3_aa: ASKRTGQPQH
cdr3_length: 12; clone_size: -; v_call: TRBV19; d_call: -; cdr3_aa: ASRSSSGANVLT
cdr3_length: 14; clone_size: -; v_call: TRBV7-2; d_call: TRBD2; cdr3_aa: ASRLRSGGGQETQY
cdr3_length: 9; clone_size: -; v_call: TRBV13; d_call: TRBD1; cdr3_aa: ASSRDRGYT
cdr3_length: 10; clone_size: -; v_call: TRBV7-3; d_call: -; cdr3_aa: ASSFRVGKLF
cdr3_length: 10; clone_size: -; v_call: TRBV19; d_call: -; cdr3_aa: ASSIGGNEQF
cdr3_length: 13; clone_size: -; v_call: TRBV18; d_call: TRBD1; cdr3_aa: ASSPPGTVNEKLF
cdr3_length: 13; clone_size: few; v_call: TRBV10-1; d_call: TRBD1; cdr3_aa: ASLDRTLSNQPQH
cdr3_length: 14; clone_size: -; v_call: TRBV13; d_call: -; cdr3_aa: ASNLQGLRGTDTQY
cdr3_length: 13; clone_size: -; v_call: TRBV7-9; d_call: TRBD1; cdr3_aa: ASSLGGTGMTEAF
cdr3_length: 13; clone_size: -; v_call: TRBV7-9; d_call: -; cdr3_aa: ASSSTPRGSQPQH
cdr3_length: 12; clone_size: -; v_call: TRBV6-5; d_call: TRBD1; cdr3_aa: ASSKIGQGYGYT
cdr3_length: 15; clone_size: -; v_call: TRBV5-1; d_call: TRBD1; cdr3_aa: ASSLEVRTGLGYEQY
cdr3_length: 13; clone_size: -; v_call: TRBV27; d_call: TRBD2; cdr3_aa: ASSKELAGAETQY
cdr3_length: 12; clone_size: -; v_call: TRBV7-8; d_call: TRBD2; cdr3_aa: ASSFGLAGDTQY
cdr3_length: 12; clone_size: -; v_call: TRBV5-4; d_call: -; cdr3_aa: ASSLGGGKETQY
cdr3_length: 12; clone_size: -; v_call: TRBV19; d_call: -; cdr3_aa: ASSIRGSPYEQY
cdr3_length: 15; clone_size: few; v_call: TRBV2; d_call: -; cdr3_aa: ASMYHSGGEGNQPQH
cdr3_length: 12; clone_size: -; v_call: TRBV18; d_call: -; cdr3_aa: ASSPSGLNTEAF
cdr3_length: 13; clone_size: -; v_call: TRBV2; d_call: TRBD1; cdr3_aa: ASRVQGASGNTIY
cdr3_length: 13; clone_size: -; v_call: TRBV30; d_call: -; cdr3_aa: AWSIGAGKSYGYT
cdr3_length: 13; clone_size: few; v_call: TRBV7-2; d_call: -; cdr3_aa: ASSLGNSLNTEAF
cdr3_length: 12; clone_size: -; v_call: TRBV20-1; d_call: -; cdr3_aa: SASGGTAGYGYT
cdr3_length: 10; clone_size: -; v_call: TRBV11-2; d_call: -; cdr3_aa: ASSLAADTQY
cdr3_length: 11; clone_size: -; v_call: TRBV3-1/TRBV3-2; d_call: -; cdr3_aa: ASSLGSNSPLH
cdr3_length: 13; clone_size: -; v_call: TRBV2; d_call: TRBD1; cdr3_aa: ASSEDRAGTGELF
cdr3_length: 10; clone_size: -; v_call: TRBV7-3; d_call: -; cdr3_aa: ASSPTGQEQF
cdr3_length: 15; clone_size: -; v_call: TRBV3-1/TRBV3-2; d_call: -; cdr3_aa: ASSSPRISSYNSPLH
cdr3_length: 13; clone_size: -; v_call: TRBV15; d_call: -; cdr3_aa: ATSRIPPTRGGYT
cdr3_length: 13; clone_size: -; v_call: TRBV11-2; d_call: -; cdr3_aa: ASSLVQGPTGELF
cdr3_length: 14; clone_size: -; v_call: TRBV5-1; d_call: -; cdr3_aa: ASSSYPTPGGTEAF
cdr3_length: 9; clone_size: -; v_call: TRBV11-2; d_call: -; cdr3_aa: ASSVSGTQY
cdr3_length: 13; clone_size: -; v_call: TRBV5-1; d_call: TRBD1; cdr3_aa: ASSLGGQGRSPLH
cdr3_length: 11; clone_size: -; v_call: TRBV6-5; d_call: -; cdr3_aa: ASSQQASYGYT
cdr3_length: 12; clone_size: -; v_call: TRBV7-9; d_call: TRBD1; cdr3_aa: ASSRGQGDYEQY
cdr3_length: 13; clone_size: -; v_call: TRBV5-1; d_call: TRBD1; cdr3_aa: ASSPTGTGAGGYT
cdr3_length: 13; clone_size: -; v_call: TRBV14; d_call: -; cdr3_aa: ASSQEPGSGNTIY
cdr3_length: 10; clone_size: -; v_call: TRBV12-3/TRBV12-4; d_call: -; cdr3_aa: ASSFSGTEAF
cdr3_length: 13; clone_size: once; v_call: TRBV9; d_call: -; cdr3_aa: ASSVLGASSYEQY
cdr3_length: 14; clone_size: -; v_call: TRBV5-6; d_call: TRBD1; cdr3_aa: ASSLATGNSNQPQH
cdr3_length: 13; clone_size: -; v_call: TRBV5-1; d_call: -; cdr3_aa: ASSLVGWQGDGYT
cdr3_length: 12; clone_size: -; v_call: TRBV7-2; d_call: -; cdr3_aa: ASSSAGQLETQY
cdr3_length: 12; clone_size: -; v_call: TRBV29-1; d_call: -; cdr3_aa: SGYRDNSYNEQF
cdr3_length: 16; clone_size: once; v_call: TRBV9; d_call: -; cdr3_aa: ASSVGTVLESAKNIQY
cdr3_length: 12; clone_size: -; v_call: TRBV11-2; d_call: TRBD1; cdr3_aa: ASSLNRGLTEAF